Listed here are 23 T cell receptor beta chains from one sample, sequenced in a study of T cell changes during pregnancy in multiple sclerosis. TCRdb keeps only in-frame clones here, not all; method: immunoSEQ multiplex PCR. The table records tens of thousands of clones, approximately 89% of them present only once. Sequences were derived from CD8+ T cells from peripheral blood mononuclear cells, sampled in the first trimester of pregnancy. The source is a female donor in good health, enrolled as a control in a pregnancy study.

The chain recombines TRBV11-1 with TRBJ1-3; unclear D gene. The germline gives CDR1 SGHAT, CDR2 FQDESV (reference sequence). The CDR3 has 14 residues. The germline V and J ends were trimmed by 2 bases and 0 bases, with 5 bases remaining between them. The CDR3 spells CASSLQDSGNTIYF. The CDR3 bases are TGTGCCAGCAGCTTACAGGACTCTGGAAACACCATATATTTT.

The chain uses TRBV5-1 and TRBJ2-2; 7 positions agree with TRBD1. This CDR3 has 18 amino acids. The trim removed 3 bases at V and 1 base at J, leaving 12 bases unmatched. Germline loops: CDR1 SGHRS, CDR2 YFSETQ. CDR3 protein: CASSSDRSELLNTGELFF. The DNA of the CDR3 is TGCGCCAGCAGCTCGGACAGGTCCGAACTTTTGAACACCGGGGAGCTGTTTTTT.

The chain joins TRBV21-1 to TRBJ2-5; the table names TRBD1, a call not compared with the DNA. TRBV21-1 is deemed a pseudogene. The CDR3 is 14 residues long. CDR3 in DNA: TGTGCCAGCGTCCAAAACAGGGGACAAGAGACCCAGTACTTC. This translates into CASVQNRGQETQYF.

The J gene is TRBJ1-1, the V gene TRBV27; D unresolved. The CDR3 runs to 15 residues. Trimming removed 5 bases at V and 0 bases at J, with 13 bases between. Germline loops: CDR1 MNHEY, CDR2 SMNVEV (reference sequence). CDR3 DNA sequence: TGTGCCAGCAGTCAAATGGCCGTCCTGAACACTGAAGCTTTCTTT. Its translation is CASSQMAVLNTEAFF.

The chain is built from TRBV11-3 and TRBJ2-3; TRBD2 matches 9 bases. The germline V gene encodes CDR1 SGHNT and CDR2 YENEEA. Losses at the gene ends were 5 bases for V and 0 bases for J; bases not matched to a gene: 15. This CDR3 has 19 residues. The CDR3 region has the DNA TGTGCCAGCAGCCCATACCCAGCGGGGGGAGATTCTAGCACAGATACGCAGTATTTT. Amino acids: CASSPYPAGGDSSTDTQYF.

This clone was seen once. The V call is TRBV5-4, the J call TRBJ2-5; 16 bases agree with TRBD2. The CDR3 spans 17 residues. Germline CDR1 is SGHNT and CDR2 is YYREEE (reference sequence). Germline trimming cut 2 bases from V and 4 bases from J; bases unmatched to any gene: 5. The CDR3 region is CASSFPGLAGGRETQYF. DNA for the CDR3: TGTGCCAGCAGCTTTCCGGGACTAGCGGGGGGGCGAGAGACCCAGTACTTC.

The rearrangement joins TRBV28 to TRBJ1-2, with D possibly matching TRBD1 (5 bases). The CDR3 spans 13 residues. CDR1 MDHEN and CDR2 SYDVKM come from the germline V gene. Trimming left V 7 bases short and J 5 bases short, with 14 bases between. The CDR3 sequence is CASTLGGWYGYTF. The CDR3 nucleotides are TGTGCCAGCACCTTGGGGGGGTGGTATGGCTACACCTTC.

This chain joins TRBV28 and TRBJ2-5; TRBD1 might be the D (6 bases). Trimming stripped 2 bases from V and 4 bases from J, with 11 bases between. CDR1 and CDR2 (germline): MDHEN, SYDVKM. The CDR3 totals 14 residues. CDR3 DNA sequence: TGTGCCAGCAGTTTAGGGTGGGGGCCAGAGACCCAGTACTTC. This gives the protein CASSLGWGPETQYF.

The rearrangement uses TRBV28 and TRBJ2-7; D uncertain. Trimming pared 5 bases from V and 4 bases from J, leaving 9 bases between. Germline V gene data show CDR1 as MDHEN and CDR2 as SYDVKM. The CDR3 totals 12 residues. The CDR3, as DNA: TGTGCCAGCAGTCCCGACTCTTACGAGCAGTACTTC. This encodes CASSPDSYEQYF.

The V gene is TRBV4-2, the J gene TRBJ2-7; tentatively, D is TRBD2 (6 bases). This CDR3 is 15 amino acids long. Germline CDR1 LGHNA, CDR2 YNFKEQ. V was cut by 1 base and J by 1 base, with 11 bases left in between. The CDR3 coding sequence is TGTGCCAGCAGCCAAGCGGCGAGCGGGTCCTACGAGCAGTACTTC. Residues: CASSQAASGSYEQYF.

As DNA, the CDR3 is TGTGCCAGCAGCCCAGGGGCAGGGGGGAGAGGCTACACCTTC. This gives the protein CASSPGAGGRGYTF. The chain employs TRBV7-9 and TRBJ1-2; 7 nucleotides align to TRBD1. This CDR3 region has 14 residues. The trim removed 5 bases at V and 8 bases at J, leaving 11 bases unmatched. CDR1 and CDR2 (germline): SEHNR, FQNEAQ (reference sequence).

The chain links TRBV5-8 to TRBJ2-7; D is ambiguous. Trimming removed 0 bases from V and 6 bases from J, with 16 bases in between. The CDR3 covers 15 residues. CDR1 and CDR2 (germline): SGHTS, YDEGEE. CDR3: CASSLADTQFFEQYF. Written as DNA, the CDR3 is TGTGCCAGCAGCTTGGCCGACACCCAGTTCTTCGAGCAGTACTTC. The variable domain in full, completed from reference TRBV5-8 and TRBJ2-7, reads EAGVTQSPTHLIKTRGQQATLRCSPISGHTSVYWYQQALGLGLQFLLWYDEGEERNRGNFPPRFSGRQFPNYSSELNVNALELEDSALYLCASSLADTQFFEQYFGPGTRLTVT.

This rearrangement joins TRBV29-1 to TRBJ2-3, with TRBD2 identical over 7 bases. CDR3 size: 15 residues. V lost 6 bases to trimming and J lost 5 bases; unmatched junction nucleotides: 14. Germline lookup yields CDR1 SQVTM and CDR2 ANQGSEA. CDR3 in DNA: TGCAGCGTCCTGCCGCGGGCGGGAGTACTAGATACGCAGTATTTT. Translating it yields CSVLPRAGVLDTQYF.

The rearrangement joins TRBV29-1 to TRBJ1-2, with D tentatively TRBD1 (5 bases). Germline-derived CDR1 and CDR2 are SQVTM and ANQGSEA. Trimming took off 4 bases at V and 2 bases at J, with 11 bases between the two ends. This CDR3 region has 13 residues. CDR3 coding DNA: TGCAGCGTTGGCCCAGGGAAAAACTATGGCTACACCTTC. Protein sequence: CSVGPGKNYGYTF.

The rearrangement links TRBV6-5 to TRBJ2-1, with 9 bases matching TRBD2. The length of the CDR3 is 16 residues. Per the germline V gene, CDR1 is MNHEY and CDR2 is SVGAGI. With 0 bases clipped from V and 0 bases from J, the junction kept 0 bases outside the gene matches. In nucleotides, the CDR3 is TGTGCCAGCAGTTACTCAGCGGGGGGCTCCTACAATGAGCAGTTCTTC. This translates into CASSYSAGGSYNEQFF.

The chain combines TRBV7-2 with TRBJ2-7; D gene uncertain. The CDR3 covers 14 residues. Germline V gives CDR1 SGHTA, CDR2 FQGNSA. Trimming pared 3 bases from V and 2 bases from J, leaving 11 bases between. The CDR3 DNA reads as TGTGCCAGCAGCTTGCAGCGTAGAGCCTACGAGCAGTACTTC. Translating gives CASSLQRRAYEQYF.

This rearrangement joins TRBV7-8 to TRBJ2-1, with D perhaps TRBD2 (5 bases). Germline CDR1 and CDR2: SGHVS and FQNEAQ. V lost 2 bases, J lost 6 bases, and 17 bases lay in between. This CDR3 comprises 16 residues. The CDR3 sequence is CASSLLEGLGFNEQFF. CDR3 DNA: TGTGCCAGCAGCTTACTAGAGGGCCTAGGGTTCAATGAGCAGTTCTTC.

The gene calls are TRBV4-1 and TRBJ2-7, with TRBD1 matching 7 bases. Germline-derived CDR1 and CDR2 are MGHRA and YSYEKL. With V trimmed by 8 bases and J by 1 base, 5 bases remained unmatched. The CDR3 totals 13 residues. CDR3 amino acids: CASGAQGSYEQYF. The CDR3 nucleotides read TGCGCCAGCGGAGCACAGGGGTCCTACGAGCAGTACTTC.

The CDR3 nucleotides are TGTGCCAGCAGCCTGGACAGGAGTGGCTCACCCCTCCACTTT. Protein sequence: CASSLDRSGSPLHF. This rearrangement joins TRBV14 to TRBJ1-6; the match to TRBD1 covers 7 bases. The junction had 7 bases not matched to a gene; V was cut back by 4 bases and J by 10 bases. Per germline, CDR1 SGHDN and CDR2 FVKESK. This CDR3 is 14 amino acids long.

This clone appeared a few times. The rearrangement joins TRBV27 to TRBJ2-1; 7 nucleotides align to TRBD2. CDR1 and CDR2 from the germline V gene are MNHEY and SMNVEV (reference sequence). V shed 6 bases and J 9 bases; nucleotides not matched to a gene: 5. The CDR3 sequence is 12 residues long. The CDR3 DNA reads TGTGCCAGCAGGAAATCTAGCGGTGAGCAGTTCTTC. Its translation is CASRKSSGEQFF.

The V call is TRBV19, the J call TRBJ2-7, with D perhaps matching TRBD2 (6 bases). Looked up from germline, CDR1 is LNHDA and CDR2 is SQIVND (reference sequence). The CDR3 is made up of 13 amino acids. Trimming removed 5 bases from V and 5 bases from J, with 13 bases in between. The CDR3 region is CASSLEGRNEQYF. The DNA for the CDR3 is TGTGCCAGTAGTTTGGAGGGGCGTAACGAGCAGTACTTC.

The V call is TRBV7-6, the J call TRBJ2-1; a weak D match, TRBD2 (6 bases). Germline V CDR1 and CDR2: SGHVS, FNYEAQ. The CDR3 covers 14 residues. The V end was cut by 1 base, the J end by 3 bases, with 7 bases between. CDR3 DNA: TGTGCCAGCAGCTTAGACGGGGGCTACAATGAGCAGTTCTTC. It yields the protein CASSLDGGYNEQFF.

J is TRBJ2-1 and V is TRBV5-1; 12 bases align to TRBD2. The CDR3 extends over 13 amino acids. J gave up 10 bases and V 3 bases, and 2 bases lay outside the gene matches. CDR1 is SGHRS, CDR2 YFSETQ, per germline. CDR3 sequence: CASSWGLAGEQFF. CDR3 sequence (DNA): TGCGCCAGCAGCTGGGGACTAGCGGGCGAGCAGTTCTTC. Complete variable domain (other parts from reference TRBV5-1 and TRBJ2-1): KAGVTQTPRYLIKTRGQQVTLSCSPISGHRSVSWYQQTPGQGLQFLFEYFSETQRNKGNFPGRFSGRQFSNSRSEMNVSTLELGDSALYLCASSWGLAGEQFFGPGTRLTVL.